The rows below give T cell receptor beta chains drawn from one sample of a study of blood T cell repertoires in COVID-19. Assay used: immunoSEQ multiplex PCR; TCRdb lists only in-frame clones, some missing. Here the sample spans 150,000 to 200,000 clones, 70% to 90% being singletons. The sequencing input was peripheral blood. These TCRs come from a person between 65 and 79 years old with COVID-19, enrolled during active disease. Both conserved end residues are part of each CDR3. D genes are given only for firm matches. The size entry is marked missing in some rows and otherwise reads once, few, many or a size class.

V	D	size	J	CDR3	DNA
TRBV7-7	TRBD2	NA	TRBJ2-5	CASSLGLAGGQETQYF	TGTGCCAGCAGCTTGGGACTAGCGGGGGGGCAAGAGACCCAGTACTTC
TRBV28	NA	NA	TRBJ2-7	CASNRGSNEQYF	TGTGCCAGTAACCGGGGGAGCAACGAGCAGTACTTC
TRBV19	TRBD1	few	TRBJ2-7	CASSIGARGHNFYEQYF	TGTGCCAGTAGTATAGGAGCCAGGGGGCACAATTTCTACGAGCAGTACTTC
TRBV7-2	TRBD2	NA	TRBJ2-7	CASSLMSGAQYF	TGTGCCAGCAGCTTAATGAGCGGGGCGCAGTACTTC
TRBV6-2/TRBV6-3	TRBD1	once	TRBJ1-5	CASSYRDRGNQPQHF	TGTGCCAGCAGTTATCGGGACAGGGGCAATCAGCCCCAGCATTTT
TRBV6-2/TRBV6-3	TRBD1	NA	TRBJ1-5	CASSSRQGGNQPQHF	TGTGCCAGCAGTTCACGACAGGGGGGCAATCAGCCCCAGCATTTT
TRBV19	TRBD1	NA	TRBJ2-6	CASSIRGQVISGANVLTF	TGTGCCAGTAGTATACGAGGACAGGTTATCTCTGGGGCCAACGTCCTGACTTTC
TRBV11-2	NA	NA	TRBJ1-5	CATQLIWGPCPNQPQHF	TGTGCCACCCAGCTTATATGGGGCCCCTGTCCAAATCAGCCCCAGCATTTT
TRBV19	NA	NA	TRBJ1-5	CASSIGLFARGSNQPQHF	TGTGCCAGTAGTATAGGTTTGTTTGCGCGGGGATCGAATCAGCCCCAGCATTTT
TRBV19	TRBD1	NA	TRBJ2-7	CASSLDRGREEQYF	TGTGCCAGTAGTTTGGACAGGGGTCGAGAAGAGCAGTACTTC
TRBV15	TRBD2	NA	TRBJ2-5	CATSRGPSGGASPETQYF	TGTGCCACCAGCAGAGGGCCTAGCGGGGGGGCCAGTCCGGAGACCCAGTACTTC
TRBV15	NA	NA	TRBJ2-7	CATSRERSGSYEQYF	TGTGCCACCAGCAGAGAGCGATCCGGCTCCTACGAGCAGTACTTC
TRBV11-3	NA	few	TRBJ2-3	CASSLSTSTDTQYF	TGTGCCAGCAGCTTGTCTACTAGCACAGATACGCAGTATTTT
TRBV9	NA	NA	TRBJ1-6	CASSVGSSYNSPLHF	TGTGCCAGCAGCGTAGGGAGCTCCTATAATTCACCCCTCCACTTT
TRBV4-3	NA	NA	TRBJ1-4	CASSQDSSTNEKLFF	TGCGCCAGCAGCCAAGACTCCTCAACTAATGAAAAACTGTTTTTT
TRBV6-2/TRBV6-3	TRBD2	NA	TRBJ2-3	CASSPLGTSVGDTQYF	TGTGCCAGCAGCCCCCTCGGGACTAGCGTTGGAGATACGCAGTATTTT
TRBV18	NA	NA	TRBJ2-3	CASSQDSFFTDTQYF	TGTGCCAGCTCGCAGGACAGTTTCTTCACAGATACGCAGTATTTT
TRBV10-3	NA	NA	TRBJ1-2	CAISGPKYRENNYGYTF	TGTGCCATCAGTGGCCCAAAATACAGGGAGAATAACTATGGCTACACCTTC
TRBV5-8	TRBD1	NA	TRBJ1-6	CASPGQGRSYNSPLHF	TGTGCCAGCCCAGGACAGGGGAGGTCCTATAATTCACCCCTCCACTTT
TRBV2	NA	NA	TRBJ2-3	CASSEGRSPTDTQYF	TGTGCCAGCAGTGAAGGTCGGTCCCCCACAGATACGCAGTATTTT
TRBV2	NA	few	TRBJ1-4	CASSDRDGPGDEKLFF	TGTGCCAGCAGTGACAGGGATGGTCCTGGGGATGAAAAACTGTTTTTT
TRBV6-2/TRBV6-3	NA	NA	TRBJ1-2	CASSYGQSYGYTF	TGTGCCAGCAGTTACGGGCAGTCTTATGGCTACACCTTC
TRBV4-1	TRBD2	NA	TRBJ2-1	CASSPFSGGTYNEQFF	TGCGCCAGCAGCCCCTTCAGCGGGGGCACCTACAATGAGCAGTTCTTC
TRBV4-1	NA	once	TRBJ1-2	CASSQFYKGRNGYTF	TGCGCCAGCAGCCAATTTTATAAGGGGAGGAATGGCTACACCTTC
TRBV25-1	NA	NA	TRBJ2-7	CASREGHEQYF	TGTGCCAGCAGGGAGGGCCACGAGCAGTACTTC
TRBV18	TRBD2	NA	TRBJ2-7	CASSPQGAGVNSYEQYF	TGTGCCAGCTCACCACAAGGGGCGGGAGTAAACTCCTACGAGCAGTACTTC
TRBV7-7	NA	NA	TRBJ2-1	CASSEGDAVANEQFF	TGTGCCAGCAGCGAGGGTGACGCGGTGGCCAATGAGCAGTTCTTC
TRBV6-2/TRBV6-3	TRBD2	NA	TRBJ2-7	CASSSGGSVYEQYF	TGTGCCAGCAGTTCTGGCGGGAGTGTCTACGAGCAGTACTTC
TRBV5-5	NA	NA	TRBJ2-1	CASSVDFPEYNEQFF	TGTGCCAGCAGCGTAGACTTTCCCGAGTACAATGAGCAGTTCTTC
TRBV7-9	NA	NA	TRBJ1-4	CASSLGQGTNEKLFF	TGTGCCAGCAGCTTAGGTCAGGGAACTAATGAAAAACTGTTTTTT
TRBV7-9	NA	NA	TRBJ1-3	CASSLDSLSGNTIYF	TGTGCCAGCAGCTTAGACAGCCTCTCTGGAAACACCATATATTTT
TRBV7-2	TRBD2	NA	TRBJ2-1	CASSPPYGRAGSYNEQFF	TGTGCCAGCAGCCCCCCCTACGGGAGGGCCGGATCCTACAATGAGCAGTTCTTC
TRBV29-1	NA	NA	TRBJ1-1	CSTDLLNTEAFF	TGCAGCACGGACCTACTGAACACTGAAGCTTTCTTT
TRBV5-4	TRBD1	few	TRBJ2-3	CASSKNLGQGEDTQYF	TGTGCCAGCAGCAAAAACTTGGGACAGGGGGAAGATACGCAGTATTTT
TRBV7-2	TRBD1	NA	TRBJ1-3	CASSSSDRAGNTIYF	TGTGCCAGCAGCTCAAGTGACAGGGCTGGAAACACCATATATTTT
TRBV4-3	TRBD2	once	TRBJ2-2	CASSQQREGTGELFF	TGCGCCAGCAGCCAGCAGCGGGAGGGAACCGGGGAGCTGTTTTTT
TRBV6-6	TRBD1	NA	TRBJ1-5	CASRLTGGEGNQPQHF	TGTGCCAGCAGGCTGACAGGGGGCGAGGGCAATCAGCCCCAGCATTTT
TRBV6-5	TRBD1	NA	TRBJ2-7	CASGDRVNAQYF	TGTGCCAGTGGCGACAGGGTTAACGCGCAGTACTTC
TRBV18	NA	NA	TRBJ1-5	CASSVGASNQPQHF	TGTGCCAGCTCGGTGGGGGCGAGCAATCAGCCCCAGCATTTT
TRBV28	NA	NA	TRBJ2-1	CAIKRDTYNEQFF	TGTGCCATCAAACGGGACACCTACAATGAGCAGTTCTTC
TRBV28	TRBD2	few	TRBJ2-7	CASSSSLAGFLYEQYF	TGTGCCAGCAGTTCATCTCTAGCGGGGTTTCTCTACGAGCAGTACTTC
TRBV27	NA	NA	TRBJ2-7	CASSSVFGYYEQYF	TGTGCCAGCAGTTCCGTTTTCGGGTACTACGAGCAGTACTTC
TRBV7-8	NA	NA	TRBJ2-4	CASSSDDRSLAKNIQYF	TGTGCCAGCAGCTCCGATGACAGAAGTCTAGCCAAAAACATTCAGTACTTC
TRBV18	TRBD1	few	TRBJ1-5	CASSPGQGHQPQHF	TGTGCCAGCTCACCGGGACAGGGCCATCAGCCCCAGCATTTT
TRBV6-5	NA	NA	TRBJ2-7	CASRPAPAGAEQYF	TGTGCCAGCAGACCCGCCCCCGCAGGGGCCGAGCAGTACTTC
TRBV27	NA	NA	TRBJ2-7	CASSLRGSNPFSYEQYF	TGTGCCAGCAGTCTAAGAGGTAGCAATCCTTTTTCCTACGAGCAGTACTTC
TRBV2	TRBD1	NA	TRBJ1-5	CASSGWRGRGNQPQHF	TGTGCCAGCAGTGGGTGGAGGGGGCGAGGCAATCAGCCCCAGCATTTT
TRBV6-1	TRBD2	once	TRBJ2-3	CASSAPSGRASDTDTQYF	TGTGCCAGCAGTGCGCCGAGCGGGAGGGCCTCTGACACAGATACGCAGTATTTT
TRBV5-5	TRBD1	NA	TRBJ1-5	CASSLVDFVADRTQPQHF	TGTGCCAGCAGCTTGGTTGACTTTGTAGCGGACAGGACACAGCCCCAGCATTTT
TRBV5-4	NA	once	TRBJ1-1	CASSSNLNPPIQNTEAFF	TGTGCCAGCAGCTCCAACCTCAATCCCCCTATTCAGAACACTGAAGCTTTCTTT
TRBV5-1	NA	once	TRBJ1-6	CASSSLGYSNSPLHF	TGCGCCAGCAGCTCTCTCGGGTATAGTAATTCACCCCTCCACTTT
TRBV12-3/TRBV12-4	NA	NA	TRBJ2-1	CASSSIYEQFF	TGTGCCAGCTCGTCTATCTATGAGCAGTTCTTC
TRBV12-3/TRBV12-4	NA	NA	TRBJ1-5	CASKFRGNQPQHF	TGTGCCAGCAAATTTCGGGGGAATCAGCCCCAGCATTTT
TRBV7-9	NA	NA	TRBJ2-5	CASSFRLVQETQYF	TGTGCCAGCAGCTTCCGACTAGTGCAAGAGACCCAGTACTTC
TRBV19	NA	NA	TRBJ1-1	CASSITVMNTEAFF	TGTGCCAGTAGTATTACGGTTATGAACACTGAAGCTTTCTTT
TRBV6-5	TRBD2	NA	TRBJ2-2	CASSTRLAHSGELFF	TGTGCCAGCAGTACGAGACTAGCTCATTCCGGGGAGCTGTTTTTT
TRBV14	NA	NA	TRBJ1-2	CASSRRQFGGYTF	TGTGCCAGCAGCCGAAGACAGTTTGGGGGCTACACCTTC